This T cell receptor (beta chain) was retrieved from a study of regulatory dendritic cells for organ transplantation. On the study more broadly: Day 6 dendritic cell cultures were stimulated with LPS.

Looked up from germline, CDR1 is SGHRS and CDR2 is YFSETQ. The CDR3 sequence is 16 residues long. Losses at the gene ends were 4 bases for V and 4 bases for J; bases not matched to a gene: 11. With regard to this clone: Antigen unknown.

Some clones are missing from TCRdb's copy, which holds only in-frame ones; the method was immunoSEQ multiplex PCR. The repertoire holds 10,000 to 15,000 clones, with over 85% as singletons. Sorted subsets were CFSE-labeled and cultured approximately 5 days with allogeneic dendritic cells. Study-level results: Memory CD8+ T cells were the most oligoclonal; naive cells were highly diverse.

The gene calls are TRBV5-1 and TRBJ2-3, with TRBD2 identical over 8 bases. The sequenced sample consisted of naive CD8+ T cells from blood cultured with regulatory dendritic cells. Subset in this sample: CD45RA+ naive T cells. The clonotype originates from a human donor in good health. The chain's CDR3 is CASSDGLAPRADTQYF. CDR3 coding DNA: TGCGCCAGCAGCGATGGACTAGCCCCCAGGGCAGATACGCAGTATTTT.